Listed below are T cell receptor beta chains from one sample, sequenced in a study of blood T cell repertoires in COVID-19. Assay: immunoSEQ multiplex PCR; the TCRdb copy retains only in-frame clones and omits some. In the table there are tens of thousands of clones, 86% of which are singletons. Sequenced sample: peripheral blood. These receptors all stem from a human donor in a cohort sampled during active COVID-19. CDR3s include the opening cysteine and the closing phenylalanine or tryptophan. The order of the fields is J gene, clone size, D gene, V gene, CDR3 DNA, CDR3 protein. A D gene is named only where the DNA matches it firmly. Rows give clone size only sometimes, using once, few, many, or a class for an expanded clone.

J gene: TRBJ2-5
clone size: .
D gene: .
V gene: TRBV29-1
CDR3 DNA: TGCAGCGTTGAAGGGACAGCGTTTCAAGAGACCCAGTACTTC
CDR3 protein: CSVEGTAFQETQYF

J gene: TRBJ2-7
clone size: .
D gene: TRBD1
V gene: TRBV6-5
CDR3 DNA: TGTGCCAGCAGTCCGACAGGGGAGGCTTCAGGGCAGTACTTC
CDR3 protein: CASSPTGEASGQYF

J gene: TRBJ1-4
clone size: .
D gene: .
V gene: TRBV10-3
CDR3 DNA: TGTGCCGTTGGATGGAGGGACTCTAATGAAAAACTGTTTTTT
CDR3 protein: CAVGWRDSNEKLFF

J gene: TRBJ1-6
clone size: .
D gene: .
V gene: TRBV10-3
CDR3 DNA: TGTGCCATCAGTGAACAGGAAAACTCACCCCTCCACTTT
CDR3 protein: CAISEQENSPLHF

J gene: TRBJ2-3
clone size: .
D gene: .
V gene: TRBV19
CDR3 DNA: TGTGCCAGTAGTACTGGACAGAACACAGATACGCAGTATTTT
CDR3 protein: CASSTGQNTDTQYF

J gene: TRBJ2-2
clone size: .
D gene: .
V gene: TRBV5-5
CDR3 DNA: TGTGCCAGCAGCCATCCCACACCAAAAGTGACCGGGGAGCTGTTTTTT
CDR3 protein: CASSHPTPKVTGELFF

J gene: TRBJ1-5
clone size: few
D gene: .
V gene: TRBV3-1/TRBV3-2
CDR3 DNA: TGTGCCAGCAGCCCGAGCGGGGGCAATCAGCCCCAGCATTTT
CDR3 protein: CASSPSGGNQPQHF

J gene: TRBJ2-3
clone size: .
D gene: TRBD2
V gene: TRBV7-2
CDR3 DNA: TGTGCCAGCAGCTTAGCGCTAGCGGGGGGGCCCGTCGCTGGCACAGATACGCAGTATTTT
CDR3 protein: CASSLALAGGPVAGTDTQYF

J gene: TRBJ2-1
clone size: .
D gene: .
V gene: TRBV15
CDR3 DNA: TGTGCCACCAGCAGAGCGACTTTCTATGAGCAGTTCTTC
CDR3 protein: CATSRATFYEQFF

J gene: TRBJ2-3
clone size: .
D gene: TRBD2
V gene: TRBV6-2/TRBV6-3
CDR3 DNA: TGTGCCAGCAGTAGAAGCGGGGGGGCCACAGATACGCAGTATTTT
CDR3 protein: CASSRSGGATDTQYF

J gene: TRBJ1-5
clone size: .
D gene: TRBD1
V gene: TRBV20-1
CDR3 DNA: TGCAGTGCTAGTATAGGACAGGGGTCGAGTCAGCCCCAGCATTTT
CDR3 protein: CSASIGQGSSQPQHF

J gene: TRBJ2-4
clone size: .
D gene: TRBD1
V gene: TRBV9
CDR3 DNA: TGTGCCAGCAGCACCTCCGGGACAGGGCTGATTGACATTCAGTACTTC
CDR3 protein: CASSTSGTGLIDIQYF

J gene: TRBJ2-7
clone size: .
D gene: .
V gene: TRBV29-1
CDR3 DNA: TGCAGCGTGGACACCTCCCACGAGCAGTACTTC
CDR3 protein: CSVDTSHEQYF

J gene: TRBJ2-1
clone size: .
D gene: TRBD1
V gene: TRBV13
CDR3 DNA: TGTGCCAGCAGCTTGAGAATCATACAGGGGGCCGGCCGGGAGCAGTTCTTC
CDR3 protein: CASSLRIIQGAGREQFF

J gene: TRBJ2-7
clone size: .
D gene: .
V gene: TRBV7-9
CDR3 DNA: TGTGCCAGCAGCCACGACAGCTACGAGCAGTACTTC
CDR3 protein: CASSHDSYEQYF

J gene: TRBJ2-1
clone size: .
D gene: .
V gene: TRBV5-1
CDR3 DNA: TGCGCCAGCAGCCCGGGGGTTACCCTTTACAATGAGCAGTTCTTC
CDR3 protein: CASSPGVTLYNEQFF

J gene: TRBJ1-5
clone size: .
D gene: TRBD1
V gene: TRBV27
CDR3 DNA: TGTGCCAGCAGTCCCCGACAGGGAAGTCATCAGCCCCAGCATTTT
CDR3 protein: CASSPRQGSHQPQHF

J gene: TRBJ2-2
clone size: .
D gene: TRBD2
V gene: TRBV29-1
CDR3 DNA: TGCAGCGCTCCAATGATACGGACTACCCGCGGGAGTACCACCGGGGAGCTGTTTTTT
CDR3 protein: CSAPMIRTTRGSTTGELFF

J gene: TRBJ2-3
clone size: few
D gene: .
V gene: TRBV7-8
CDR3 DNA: TGTGCCAGCAGCTTATCTGGACTATTCACAGATACGCAGTATTTT
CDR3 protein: CASSLSGLFTDTQYF

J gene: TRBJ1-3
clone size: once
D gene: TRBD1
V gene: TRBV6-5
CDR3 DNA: TGTGCCAGCAGAATGGACAGGGATCCAGGAAACACCATATATTTT
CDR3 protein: CASRMDRDPGNTIYF

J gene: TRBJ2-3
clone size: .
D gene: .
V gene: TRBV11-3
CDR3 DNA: TGTGCCAGCAGCTTAGGAGGCTACAGCACAGATACGCAGTATTTT
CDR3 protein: CASSLGGYSTDTQYF

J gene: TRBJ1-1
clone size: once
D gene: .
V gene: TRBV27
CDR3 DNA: TGTGCCAGCAGAAACGCGGACATTCAGGGCACTGAAGCTTTCTTT
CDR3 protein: CASRNADIQGTEAFF

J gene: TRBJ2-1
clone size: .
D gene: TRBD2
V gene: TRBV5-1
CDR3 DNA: TGCGCCAGCAGCTTGGTGCTAGCGGGAGAAAATGAGCAGTTCTTC
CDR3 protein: CASSLVLAGENEQFF

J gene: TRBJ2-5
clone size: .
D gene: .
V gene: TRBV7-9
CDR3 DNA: TGTGCCAGCAGCATACTAGGGAGAGAGACCCAGTACTTC
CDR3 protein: CASSILGRETQYF

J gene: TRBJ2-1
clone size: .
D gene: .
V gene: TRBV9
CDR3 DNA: TGTGCCAGCAGCGCCACGGGGGAGATGGGCTACAATGAGCAGTTCTTC
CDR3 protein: CASSATGEMGYNEQFF

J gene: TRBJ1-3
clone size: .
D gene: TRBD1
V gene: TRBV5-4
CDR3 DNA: TGTGCCAGCAGCTCGGACAGGGACGGAAACACCATATATTTT
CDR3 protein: CASSSDRDGNTIYF

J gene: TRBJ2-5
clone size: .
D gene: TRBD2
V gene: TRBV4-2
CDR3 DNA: TGTGCCAGCAGCGAAACTAGCGGAGCGTACCAAGAGACCCAGTACTTC
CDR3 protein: CASSETSGAYQETQYF

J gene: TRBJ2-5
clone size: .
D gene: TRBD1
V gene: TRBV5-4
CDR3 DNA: TGTGCCAGCAGCTCCGGGACAGGGAAAGAGACCCAGTACTTC
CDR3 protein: CASSSGTGKETQYF

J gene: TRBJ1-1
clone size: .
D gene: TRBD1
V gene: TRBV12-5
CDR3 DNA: TGTGCTAGTGGCCTTGGGACAGGGAGAGGGTATGCTTTCTTT
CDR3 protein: CASGLGTGRGYAFF

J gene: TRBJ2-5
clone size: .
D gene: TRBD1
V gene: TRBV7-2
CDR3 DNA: TGTGCCAGCAGCTTACGCCGACAGGGGGGTTCGGAGACCCAGTACTTC
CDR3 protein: CASSLRRQGGSETQYF

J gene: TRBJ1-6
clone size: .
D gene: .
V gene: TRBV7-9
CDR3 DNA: TGTGCCAGCAGCTTAGAGGGGTCACCCCTCCACTTT
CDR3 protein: CASSLEGSPLHF

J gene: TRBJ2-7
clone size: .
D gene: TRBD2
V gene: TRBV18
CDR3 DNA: TGTGCCAGCTCACCAGTCGGGACTAGCGGGGGGGCCTACGAGCAGTACTTC
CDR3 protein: CASSPVGTSGGAYEQYF

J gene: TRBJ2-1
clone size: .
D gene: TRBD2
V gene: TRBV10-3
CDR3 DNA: TGTGCCATCAGTGAGACTAGCGGGGGCTACAATGAGCAGTTCTTC
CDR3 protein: CAISETSGGYNEQFF

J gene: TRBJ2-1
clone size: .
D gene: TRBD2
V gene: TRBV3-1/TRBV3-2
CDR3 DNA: TGTGCCAGCAGCCGAGCGGGAGGGGACAATGAGCAGTTCTTC
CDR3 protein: CASSRAGGDNEQFF

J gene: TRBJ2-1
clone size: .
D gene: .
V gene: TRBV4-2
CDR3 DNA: TGTGCCAGCAGCCCCCGAGGGCTCAATGAGCAGTTCTTC
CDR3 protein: CASSPRGLNEQFF